This T cell receptor beta chain emerged from a study of blood T cell repertoires in COVID-19. In the study overall: Donors in the United States, Italy and Spain gave samples during acute or convalescent COVID-19. T cells, B-cell-depleted T cells, or PBMCs provided the cDNA or gDNA that served as material.

Original processing methods: Estimation of nucleated cell counts relied on the amplification of reference gene primers. Libraries were prepared by immunoSEQ multiplex PCR; TCRdb keeps only in-frame clonotypes and omits some of them. V and J calls and clone size are given by that table; D and trimming were obtained from the DNA. The table has about 230,000 clones, more than 65% seen once. With 0 bases removed from V and 3 bases from J, the gap between germline ends came to 9 bases. CDR1 and CDR2 from the germline V gene are SGHTA and FQGNSA. The CDR3 consists of 14 residues. V and J are TRBV7-2 and TRBJ2-7, with a possible D match to TRBD1 (5 bases). Input material: peripheral blood. This TCR came from a man aged 45-65 years with active or convalescent COVID-19. CDR3 protein: CASSLATDSYEQYF. CDR3 DNA sequence: TGTGCCAGCAGCTTAGCTACAGACAGCTACGAGCAGTACTTC.